These 4 T cell receptor beta chains came from one sample sequenced in a study of blood T cell repertoires in COVID-19. Clones were read by immunoSEQ multiplex PCR, and TCRdb kept only the in-frame ones, dropping some. Of around 57,000 clones listed, just under 90% are singletons. The sequencing input was peripheral blood. These receptors were obtained from a human donor with active COVID-19. The donor label of this sample is uncertain.

The chain couples TRBV13 to TRBJ2-3; TRBD2 is a possible D gene (6 bases). This CDR3 is built from 16 residues. Germline V gives CDR1 PRHDT, CDR2 FYEKMQ (reference sequence). V lost 0 bases and J 0 bases, leaving 10 bases between the germline ends. The CDR3 nucleotides read TGTGCCAGCAGCTTAGGGCGGGGAACTAGCACAGATACGCAGTATTTT. Translation gives CASSLGRGTSTDTQYF.

This sequence joins TRBV10-3 and TRBJ2-7; a weak D match, TRBD2 (6 bases). Trimming left V 4 bases short and J 2 bases short, with 12 bases between. CDR3 length: 14 residues. CDR1 is ENHRY and CDR2 is SYGVKD in the germline V gene. The CDR3 DNA is TGTGCCATCAGTGGGACTACCTCCCCCTACGAGCAGTACTTC. It specifies CAISGTTSPYEQYF.

The chain combines TRBV3-1 (or the pseudogene TRBV3-2) with TRBJ2-5; 10 bases match TRBD1. From germline, CDR1 is LGHDT and CDR2 YNNKEL (reference sequence). The CDR3 extends over 16 amino acids. Germline trimming cut 2 bases from V and 5 bases from J; bases unmatched to any gene: 8. DNA of the CDR3: TGTGCCAGCAGCCAACCCCGGACAGGGGGTGAGGAGACCCAGTACTTC. Translated, it gives CASSQPRTGGEETQYF.

V gene TRBV19 combines with J gene TRBJ2-5; 8 bases agree with TRBD1. Germline V lookup: CDR1 LNHDA, CDR2 SQIVND (reference sequence). The J segment lost 8 bases and the V segment lost 0 bases, leaving 11 bases of the junction unmatched. The CDR3 runs to 16 residues. CDR3 protein: CASSIDGRTGSGTQYF. The CDR3 nucleotides are TGTGCCAGTAGTATAGATGGCCGGACAGGGTCCGGCACCCAGTACTTC.